Following are 15 T cell receptor beta chains from one sample sequenced in a study of response to subunit inactivated influenza vaccine. TCRdb re-derived calls from the RT-PCR reads in MiXCR, one entry per CDR3 protein. The sample has roughly 160,000 distinct CDR3 sequences, roughly 10% seen once. The sequencing used CD8+ T cells sorted from PBMCs, collected less than 25 months after vaccination. All receptors derive from a man between 50 and 75 years old who received an inactivated influenza vaccine.

This clonotype was observed a handful of times. The chain carries TRBV6-5 and TRBJ2-5, with D maybe TRBD1 (5 bases). The length of the CDR3 is 17 residues. Deletions cut 0 bases from V and 1 base from J, with 15 bases between. Germline V gene data show CDR1 as MNHEY and CDR2 as SVGAGI. The CDR3 coding sequence is TGTGCCAGCAGTTACTCGATCCGGGCAGGGATCCAAGAGACCCAGTACTTC. Translated, it gives CASSYSIRAGIQETQYF.

This sequence joins TRBV30 and TRBJ1-2, with D perhaps matching TRBD1 (6 bases). The V end lost 0 bases, the J end lost 6 bases, and 14 bases lay between the germline ends. This CDR3 has 14 residues. Germline CDR1 and CDR2: GTSNPN and SVGIG (reference sequence). CDR3 bases: TGTGCCTGGAGTGTTCCGGGGGCCTGGGATGGCTACACCTTC. Translating gives CAWSVPGAWDGYTF.

In this sample, this clonotype turned up a few times. The chain is built from TRBV9 and TRBJ2-7; 9 nucleotides line up with TRBD2. The germline CDR1 and CDR2 sequences are SGDLS and YYNGEE. The V segment lost 3 bases and the J segment 6 bases; nucleotides outside the gene matches: 4. The length of the CDR3 is 13 residues. The CDR3 DNA follows: TGTGCCAGCAGCGCCGAGACTAGCGGCGAGCAGTACTTC. Amino acid sequence: CASSAETSGEQYF.

This clonotype was picked up many times. The V and J genes are TRBV3-1 and TRBJ2-1; 10 bases are a match to TRBD2. The CDR3 has 17 residues. The V and J ends lost 1 base and 5 bases, in that order; junction bases with no gene match: 8. Per the germline V gene, CDR1 is LGHDT and CDR2 is YNNKEL (reference sequence). The CDR3 DNA is TGTGCCAGCAGCCAAGTTACGTCACTAGCGGGGAACAATGAGCAGTTCTTC. This encodes CASSQVTSLAGNNEQFF.

The rearrangement links TRBV5-1 to TRBJ2-7; D tentatively reads TRBD1 or TRBD2 (5 bases each). This CDR3 comprises 14 residues. CDR1 and CDR2 (germline): SGHRS, YFSETQ. V was trimmed by 2 bases and J by 3 bases, leaving 12 bases between them. CDR3 nucleotide sequence: TGCGCCAGCAGCTTCGGGACGTTGGGCTACGAGCAGTACTTC. Protein sequence: CASSFGTLGYEQYF.

The sample holds a few counts of this clonotype. V gene TRBV5-4 combines with J gene TRBJ2-1; D unresolved. Trimming took 4 bases from V and 5 from J, leaving 7 bases between them. The germline gives CDR1 SGHNT, CDR2 YYREEE (reference sequence). This CDR3 contains 12 residues. The CDR3 coding sequence is TGTGCCAGCAGCCCCGGAAACAATGAGCAGTTCTTC. It specifies CASSPGNNEQFF. Full variable domain (rest looked up from reference TRBV5-4 and TRBJ2-1): ETGVTQSPTHLIKTRGQQVTLRCSSQSGHNTVSWYQQALGQGPQFIFQYYREEENGRGNFPPRFSGLQFPNYSSELNVNALELDDSALYLCASSPGNNEQFFGPGTRLTVL.

There are a few counts of this clonotype. V and J are TRBV4-3 and TRBJ2-7; unclear D gene. There are 13 residues in the CDR3. Germline V lookup: CDR1 LGHNA, CDR2 YSLEER. Trimming took off 0 bases at V and 3 bases at J, with 6 bases between the two ends. This CDR3 is CASSQELLYEQYF. CDR3 DNA: TGCGCCAGCAGCCAAGAACTCCTCTACGAGCAGTACTTC.

This clonotype was detected only a few times. This sequence joins TRBV28 and TRBJ2-3; D perhaps matches TRBD2 (6 bases). V lost 6 bases to trimming and J lost 3 bases, with 16 bases between them. This CDR3 is built from 15 residues. Germline V gene lookup returns CDR1 MDHEN and CDR2 SYDVKM. The CDR3 nucleotides read TGTGCCAGCAGCGCGGTGCTAGCGAGAACAGATACGCAGTATTTT. Amino acids: CASSAVLARTDTQYF. Filled out from reference TRBV28 and TRBJ2-3, the complete variable domain reads DVKVTQSSRYLVKRTGEKVFLECVQDMDHENMFWYRQDPGLGLRLIYFSYDVKMKEKGDIPEGYSVSREKKERFSLILESASTNQTSMYLCASSAVLARTDTQYFGPGTRLTVL.

This clonotype was seen only a few times. This chain connects TRBV27 to TRBJ2-3, with D possibly TRBD2 on 5 matching bases. The CDR3 runs 15 residues. Germline V lookup: CDR1 MNHEY, CDR2 SMNVEV (reference sequence). Trimming pared 5 bases from V and 2 bases from J, leaving 14 bases between. The CDR3 sequence is CASSASGRTTDTQYF. For the CDR3, the DNA is TGTGCCAGCAGTGCTTCGGGAAGGACCACAGATACGCAGTATTTT.

This clonotype was seen a handful of times. The chain employs TRBV27 and TRBJ1-2; D is uncertain. Germline V lookup: CDR1 MNHEY, CDR2 SMNVEV (reference sequence). The CDR3 has 14 amino acids. V shed 3 bases and J shed 1 base, with 9 bases lying between them. CDR3 residues: CASSFTALNYGYTF. In DNA form, the CDR3 reads TGTGCCAGCAGTTTTACAGCGCTTAACTATGGCTACACCTTC.

This clonotype was detected many times. The rearrangement uses TRBV28 and TRBJ1-5; possibly TRBD1 for D (5 bases). The V end lost 2 bases, the J end lost 6 bases, and 11 bases lay between the germline ends. The CDR3 has 14 amino acids. Germline-derived CDR1 and CDR2 are MDHEN and SYDVKM. The DNA for the CDR3 is TGTGCCAGCAGTTTACTGGGGCTTGGTCAGCCCCAGCATTTT. It is translated as CASSLLGLGQPQHF.

The V and J genes are TRBV7-9 and TRBJ1-1, with 7 bases that match TRBD1. The germline V gene has CDR1 SEHNR and CDR2 FQNEAQ (reference sequence). CDR3 length: 15 amino acids. With 5 bases clipped from V and 4 bases from J, the junction kept 10 bases outside the gene matches. The chain's CDR3 is CASSPPDRESTEAFF. CDR3 nucleotide sequence: TGTGCCAGCAGCCCCCCTGACAGGGAGAGCACTGAAGCTTTCTTT.

Points on this clonotype: Possible read error: a much larger clone is one base away. The V gene is TRBV4-1, the J gene TRBJ2-7; TRBD2 matches at 9 bases. Germline CDR1 and CDR2: MGHRA and YSYEKL. The CDR3 runs 15 residues. CDR3 nucleotides: TGCGCCAGCAGCCAAACAGCGGGGGGTAGCTACGAGCATTACTTC. Translating gives CASSQTAGGSYEHYF.

This clonotype was seen ten or more times. V is TRBV6-5 and J is TRBJ2-6, with TRBD1 identical over 8 bases. The germline V gene encodes CDR1 MNHEY and CDR2 SVGAGI. The CDR3 length is 17 residues. V shed 0 bases, J shed 1 base, and the junction held 2 bases outside the gene matches. DNA of the CDR3: TGTGCCAGCAGTTACTCTAGGACAGGGTCTGGGGCCAACGTCCTGACTTTC. It specifies CASSYSRTGSGANVLTF.

The V and J genes are TRBV6-1 and TRBJ1-6; possible D gene TRBD1, 5 bases. CDR3 length: 14 amino acids. V shed 8 bases and J shed 10 bases, with 18 bases lying between them. Germline CDR1 MNHNS, CDR2 SASEGT. CDR3 in DNA: TGTGCCAGCGGGATCGGGACGGCCCCCTCACCCCTCCACTTT. Amino acids: CASGIGTAPSPLHF.